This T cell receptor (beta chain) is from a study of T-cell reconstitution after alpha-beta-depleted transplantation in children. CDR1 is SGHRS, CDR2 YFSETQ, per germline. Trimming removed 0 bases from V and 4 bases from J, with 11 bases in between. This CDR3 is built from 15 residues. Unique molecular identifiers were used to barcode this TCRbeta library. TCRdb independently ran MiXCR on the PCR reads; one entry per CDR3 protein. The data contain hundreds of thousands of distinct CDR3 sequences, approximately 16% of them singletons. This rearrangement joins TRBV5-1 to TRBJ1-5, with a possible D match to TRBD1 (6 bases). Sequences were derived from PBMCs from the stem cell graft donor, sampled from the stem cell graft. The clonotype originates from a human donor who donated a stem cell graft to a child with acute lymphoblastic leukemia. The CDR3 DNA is TGCGCCAGCAGCTTGGGAGGGGGACCTAATCAGCCCCAGCATTTT. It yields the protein CASSLGGGPNQPQHF.